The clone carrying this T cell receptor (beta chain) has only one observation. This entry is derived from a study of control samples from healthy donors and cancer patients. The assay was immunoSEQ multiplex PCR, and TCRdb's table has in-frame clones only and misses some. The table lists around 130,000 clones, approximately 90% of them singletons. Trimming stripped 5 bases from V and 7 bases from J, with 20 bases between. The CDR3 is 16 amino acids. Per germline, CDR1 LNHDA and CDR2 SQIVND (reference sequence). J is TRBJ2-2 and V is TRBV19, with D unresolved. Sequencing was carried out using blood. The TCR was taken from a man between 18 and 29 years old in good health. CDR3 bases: TGTGCCAGTAGTGCTTTTGTCGGCAGGATCGGCGGGGAGCTGTTTTTT. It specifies CASSAFVGRIGGELFF.